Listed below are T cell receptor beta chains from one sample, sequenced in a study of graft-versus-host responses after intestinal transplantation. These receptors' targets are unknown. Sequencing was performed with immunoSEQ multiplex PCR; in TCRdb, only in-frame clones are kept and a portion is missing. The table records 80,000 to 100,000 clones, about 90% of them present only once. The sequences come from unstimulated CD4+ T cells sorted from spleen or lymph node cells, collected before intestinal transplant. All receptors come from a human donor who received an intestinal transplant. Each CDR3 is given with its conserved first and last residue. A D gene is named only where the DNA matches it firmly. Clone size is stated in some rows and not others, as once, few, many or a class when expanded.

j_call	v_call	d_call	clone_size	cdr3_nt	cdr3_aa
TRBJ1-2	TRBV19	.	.	TGTGCCAGTAGTAGATCCGTGGGTGCGGACTATGGCTACACCTTC	CASSRSVGADYGYTF
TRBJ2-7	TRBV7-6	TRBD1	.	TGTGCCAGCAGCCCTCGACAGGGCTCAGATTCTATGGGATACGAGCAGTACTTC	CASSPRQGSDSMGYEQYF
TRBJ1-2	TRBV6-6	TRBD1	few	TGTGCCAGCAGTTACTCGACAGGGGGAGGGTATGGCTACACCTTC	CASSYSTGGGYGYTF
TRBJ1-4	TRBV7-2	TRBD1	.	TGTGCCAGCAGCTTAGCGCCGTCAGGGGGTGGAGATGAAAAACTGTTTTTT	CASSLAPSGGGDEKLFF
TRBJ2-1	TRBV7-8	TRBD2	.	TGTGCCAGCCGGGAGGGGGGCCTAGCCTCCTACAATGAGCAGTTCTTC	CASREGGLASYNEQFF
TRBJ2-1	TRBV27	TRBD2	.	TGTGCCAGCAGTTTCCCGACTAGCGGGGGGCCCTACAATGAGCAGTTCTTC	CASSFPTSGGPYNEQFF
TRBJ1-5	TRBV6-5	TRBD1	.	TGTGCCAGCAGCGTGACAGGGGGCGGGCAGCCCCAGCATTTT	CASSVTGGGQPQHF
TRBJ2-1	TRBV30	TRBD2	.	TGTGCCTGGAGGAGTTTGGCGGGAGATTACAATGAGCAGTTCTTC	CAWRSLAGDYNEQFF
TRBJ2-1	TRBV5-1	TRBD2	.	TGCGCCAGCAGCTTGGTTGTTCTAGCGGTCTACAATGAGCAGTTCTTC	CASSLVVLAVYNEQFF
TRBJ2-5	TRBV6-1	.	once	TGTGCCAGCAGTGCCCACGTGTGGAGGACGTGGGAGACCCAGTACTTC	CASSAHVWRTWETQYF
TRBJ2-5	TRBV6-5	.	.	TGTGCCAGCAGTCCACTCCAAGGGGGTACGAAGACCCAGTACTTC	CASSPLQGGTKTQYF
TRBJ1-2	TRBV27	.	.	TGTGCCAGCAGTTCTTTGGGGGCGGGCTATGGCTACACCTTC	CASSSLGAGYGYTF
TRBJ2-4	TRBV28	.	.	TGTGCCAGCAGGGGCCAACTCAAAAACATTCAGTACTTC	CASRGQLKNIQYF
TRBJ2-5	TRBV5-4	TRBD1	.	TGTGCCAGCAGCTGGGACAGGGGGCAAGAGACCCAGTACTTC	CASSWDRGQETQYF
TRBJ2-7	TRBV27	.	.	TGTGCCAGCAGAAATGGACATCTTTTCCCCTACGAGCAGTACTTC	CASRNGHLFPYEQYF
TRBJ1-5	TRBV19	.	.	TGTGCCAGTAGTGAGATGTATCAGCCCCAGCATTTT	CASSEMYQPQHF
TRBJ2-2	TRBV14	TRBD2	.	TGTGCCAGCAGCGTAGTCCCCCTAGCGGGGGGGAACACCGGGGAGCTGTTTTTT	CASSVVPLAGGNTGELFF
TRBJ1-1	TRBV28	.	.	TGTGCCAGCCAATACGAGGGGGGGCGAGCTGAAGCTTTCTTT	CASQYEGGRAEAFF
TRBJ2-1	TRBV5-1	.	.	TGCGCCAGCAGCACAACGTTTAACAATGAGCAGTTCTTC	CASSTTFNNEQFF
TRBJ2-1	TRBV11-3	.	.	TGTGCCAGCAGCTTAAGTCTTTTCGGTGAGCAGTTCTTC	CASSLSLFGEQFF
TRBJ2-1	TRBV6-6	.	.	TGTGCCAGCAGTTACCTTCGGGATGAGCAGTTCTTC	CASSYLRDEQFF
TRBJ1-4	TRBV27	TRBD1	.	TGTGCCAGCAGTTCCCGAGGGACAGGGGGCGAAAAACTGTTTTTT	CASSSRGTGGEKLFF
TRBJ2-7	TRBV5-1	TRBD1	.	TGCGCCAGCAGCTTCTCCGGGACAGGACTCTCCTACGAGCAGTACTTC	CASSFSGTGLSYEQYF
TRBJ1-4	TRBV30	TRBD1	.	TGTGCCTGGAGGGGACAGGGTTGGGACGCAACTAATGAAAAACTGTTTTTT	CAWRGQGWDATNEKLFF
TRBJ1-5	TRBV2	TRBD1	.	TGTGCCAGCAGTGTACAGGGGGCGGATCAGCCCCAGCATTTT	CASSVQGADQPQHF
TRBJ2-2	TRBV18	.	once	TGTGCCAGCTCATTCCTGAACACCGGGGAGCTGTTTTTT	CASSFLNTGELFF
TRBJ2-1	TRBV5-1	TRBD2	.	TGCGCCAGCAGCCGGACTAGCGGGAGTTTGAATGAGCAGTTCTTC	CASSRTSGSLNEQFF